These T cell receptor beta chains were read from a single sample in a study of early T cells in non-severe SARS-CoV-2 infection. MiXCR, applied by TCRdb to the 5' RACE reads, yields one record per CDR3 protein. The table lists about 38,000 distinct CDR3 sequences, roughly 4.8% of them singletons. Sequencing was performed on whole blood. The receptors here all came from an adult who was a healthcare worker with PCR-confirmed SARS-CoV-2 infection or an uninfected control (not recorded which). The CDR3 runs from the conserved cysteine through the conserved F or W. The D gene is left open where the match is weak. Clone size is given for some rows only: seen once, a few or many times, or a class if the clone is expanded.

size,V,J,D,DNA,CDR3
NA,TRBV7-2,TRBJ2-1,TRBD1,TGTGCCAGCAGCCTAGGCGGACAGGGGCCTTCGTTCTTC,CASSLGGQGPSFF
few,TRBV2,TRBJ2-5,TRBD1,TGTGCCAGCAGACCACAGGGGAACGTCGCGAAGACCCAGTACTTC,CASRPQGNVAKTQYF
many,TRBV7-9,TRBJ2-6,NA,TGTGCCAGCAGCTTAGTCGGCAGGTCCTCTGCCAACGTCCTGACTTTC,CASSLVGRSSANVLTF
many,TRBV30,TRBJ1-1,TRBD1,TGTGCCTACACGACAGGGGCAGAAGCTTTCTTT,CAYTTGAEAFF
few,TRBV7-9,TRBJ2-5,TRBD2,TGTGCCAGCAGCTTCGGGCTAGCGGTGTACCAAGAGACCCAGTACTTC,CASSFGLAVYQETQYF
many,TRBV4-2,TRBJ2-1,NA,TGTGCCAGCAGCCAAGACCGGGGCGGGGTCCGGTTGCAGTTCTTC,CASSQDRGGVRLQFF
many,TRBV4-1,TRBJ1-2,TRBD1,TGCGCCAGCAGCCAAGCCATTAAGGGACAGACAACACGGTTCTATGGCTACACCTTC,CASSQAIKGQTTRFYGYTF
NA,TRBV5-4,TRBJ2-1,NA,TGTGCCAGCAGCCCTTCGTTCAATGAGCAGTTCTTC,CASSPSFNEQFF
many,TRBV13,TRBJ2-2,TRBD2,TGTGCCAGCAGCCCCGTGACTAGCGGGCGATTCACCGGGGAGCTGTTTTTT,CASSPVTSGRFTGELFF
few,TRBV10-2,TRBJ1-5,TRBD1,TGCGCCAGCAGCAGGGACAGGGATAATCAGCCCCAGCATTTT,CASSRDRDNQPQHF
few,TRBV24-1,TRBJ2-1,NA,TGTGCCACCAGTGACCCCCCGACCAATGAGCAGTTCTTC,CATSDPPTNEQFF
many,TRBV29-1,TRBJ2-3,NA,TGCAGCGCCTACTTCGATACGTTTAGCGGAACAGATACGCAGTATTTT,CSAYFDTFSGTDTQYF
many,TRBV25-1,TRBJ1-6,NA,TGTGCCAGCAAACGGTTGAGGAAACCCCTCCACTTT,CASKRLRKPLHF
few,TRBV6-1,TRBJ2-3,NA,TGTGCCAGCAGTGAAAGGTCCCCTGGCGCCGTCACAGATACGCAGTATTTT,CASSERSPGAVTDTQYF